The TCR beta chain described here comes from a study of OX40 agonist ivuxolimab in advanced cancers. Study conclusions and caveats: There were, on average, more expanded clones in CD8+ T cells than in CD4+.

Using immunoSEQ multiplex PCR, the repertoire was profiled, and TCRdb retains in-frame clones only, with some absent. The sample comprises about 36,000 clones, about 81% of which are singletons, and about a fifth rests with the top ten. A word on this clone: Its antigen remains unidentified.

The CDR3 spans 16 residues. Unmatched junction bases numbered 5, after V lost 1 base and J lost 4 bases. The germline CDR1 and CDR2 sequences are SNHLY and FYNNEI. The receptor comes from an adult with an advanced solid tumor such as melanoma, head and neck, liver or kidney cancer. The sample consisted of CD4+ or CD8+ T cells sorted from blood, taken in a trial of the OX40 agonist ivuxolimab. The chain recombines TRBV2 with TRBJ2-1; 9 bases match TRBD2. The DNA for the CDR3 is TGTGCCAGCAGTGAAGGGCGGGGGGGGTTTTACAATGAGCAGTTCTTC. Residues: CASSEGRGGFYNEQFF.